One TCR beta chain is described in this entry. Its antigen remains unidentified. The sample is drawn from a study of CD8 T cells in ankylosing spondylitis. Whole-study results and caveats: Significantly higher representation of disease-linked clones was reported for matched ankylosing spondylitis synovial fluid. The disease-linked clones had a CD8+ phenotype and low blood frequencies. It appeared that ankylosing spondylitis blood was characterized by a TCR beta motif of several highly homologous variants.

TCRdb reprocessed the 5' RACE reads with MiXCR, giving one entry per CDR3 protein. The data contain roughly 180,000 distinct CDR3 sequences, 9.8% of them singletons. The CDR3 runs 15 residues. Germline V lookup: CDR1 GTSNPN, CDR2 SVGIG (reference sequence). Between the trimmed V and J ends, which lost 8 bases and 1 base, there was a span of 17 bases. This clonotype originated in a female donor with ankylosing spondylitis or in good health (not recorded which). This sequence joins TRBV30 and TRBJ2-2, with D maybe TRBD1 (6 bases). Sequenced sample: blood, either unsorted or a sorted T cell fraction (not recorded which). Written as DNA, the CDR3 is TGTGCCCGGACTTCTACAGGGAGGAACACCGGGGAGCTGTTTTTT. Protein sequence: CARTSTGRNTGELFF.